Included here is one T cell receptor beta chain sequence, with context. The target antigen is unknown. The record originates from a study of cytomegalovirus exposure and HLA in healthy donors. Trimming removed 7 bases at V and 8 bases at J, with 20 bases between. Germline V gene sequence: CDR1 MNHEY, CDR2 SVGAGI. This CDR3 spans 14 amino acids. The study's findings and limits: Immune exposure information available was restricted to CMV serostatus.

The PCR used 60 Vbeta and 13 Jbeta primers. Original data processing: Some 11 million of the 60 million to 80 million unique TCR beta chains counted in a later analysis were shared. Libraries were prepared by immunoSEQ multiplex PCR; TCRdb keeps only in-frame clonotypes and omits some of them. D and trimming were read from the DNA, whereas the V and J calls and clone size are those reported in that table. The data show over 200,000 clones, 85% seen once. What was sequenced was PBMCs. This chain connects TRBV6-5 to TRBJ1-2, with a tentative D call TRBD1 (6 bases). The clonotype comes from a human donor in good health. Here the CDR3 DNA reads TGTGCCAGCACCCGAGCAGACGAGACAGGAGGCTACACCTTC. Amino acid sequence: CASTRADETGGYTF.